This section outlines one TCR beta chain sequence together with its context. No antigen is known for it. The data were taken from a study of shared clonotypes between healthy human individuals. Overall study context: The cohort had two women and a few men, ages 18 to 49.

Each of the donors was a healthy adult who was HIV-negative and had not had a recent acute infection or vaccination. Sequencing was at deep level. Some clones are missing from TCRdb's copy, which holds only in-frame ones; the method was immunoSEQ multiplex PCR. The sample holds approximately 620,000 clones; almost 97% are singletons and the top ten take roughly 0.055%. The CDR3 sequence is 16 residues long. In germline, CDR1 is MGHRA, CDR2 YSYEKL. The study's findings and limits: Estimated clonotype richness was generally higher in naive than memory subsets.

The sequence came from a woman in her 30s in good health. The sample taken for sequencing was naive CD4+ T cells sorted from blood. Subset here: CD45RA+ positively selected. The rearrangement uses TRBV4-1 and TRBJ2-5, with D possibly being TRBD1 (5 bases). The J call is in doubt because the DNA end fits TRBJ2-7 better. The CDR3 protein is CASSQPLRGKSYEQYF. The CDR3 DNA is TGCGCCAGCAGCCAACCTCTTAGGGGCAAGTCCTACGAGCAGTACTTC.